This T cell receptor (beta chain) is drawn from a study of T cells in Graves' hyperthyroidism and ophthalmopathy. Researchers amplified the TCR beta CDR3 regions from RNA transcripts. An initial round of RT-PCR targeting the TCR CDR3 relied on the HTBI primer set. Each CDR3 protein gets one entry after TCRdb re-called the multiplex PCR reads with MiXCR. The sample records fewer than 700,000 distinct CDR3 sequences, 17% being singletons. A note on this clonotype: Since no conserved phenylalanine or tryptophan closes the CDR3, a read error is the likely cause.

The CDR3 covers 14 residues. Trimming removed 6 bases at V and 5 bases at J, with 14 bases between. Per the germline V gene, CDR1 is ENHRY and CDR2 is SYGVKD. Inclusion characteristics of ophthalmopathy patients comprised a Clinical Activity Score of at least 3, a NOSPECS grade of at least 4, and duration under 3 months. Clinical symptoms, serum thyroxine, TRAb, thyroid ultrasound and orbital computed tomography informed diagnoses. The V call is TRBV10-3, the J call TRBJ1-5; perhaps TRBD1 as D (5 bases). The TCR sequence derives from a woman younger than 30 with Graves' ophthalmopathy. The sample comprised blood. CDR3 nucleotides: TGTGCCATCAGGTCCTCGGAGGGACATCAGCCCCAGCATCTT. Translated, it gives CAIRSSEGHQPQHL.